The T cell receptor (beta chain) described here comes from a study of T cells after yellow fever vaccination. This clonotype was detected many times. They built TCR cDNA with 5'RACE template switching, a step that put in a universal primer site and UMIs. Using its own MiXCR run on the 5' RACE reads, TCRdb lists one record per CDR3 protein. The sample holds about 260,000 distinct CDR3 sequences, roughly 3.5% seen once. The germline gives CDR1 SGHTA, CDR2 FQGNSA. This CDR3 is built from 13 residues. Trimming pared 7 bases from V and 4 bases from J, leaving 13 bases between. V usage is TRBV7-2 and J usage is TRBJ1-2; tentative D call: TRBD1 (5 bases). Sample: PBMCs, taken 15 days after the yellow fever booster vaccination. This TCR derives from a young man who received the YFV17D yellow fever vaccine. The CDR3 sequence: CASTPTETYGYTF. In nucleotides, the CDR3 is TGTGCCAGCACCCCGACAGAAACCTATGGCTACACCTTC.